The T cell receptor (beta chain) described here comes from a study of identical twins. Study conclusions and caveats: Twin pairs' shared out-of-frame alpha sequences were enriched in low generation probability. The abundant beta clonotypes from cord blood had fewer insertions, and memory repertoires had none of this.

With regard to this clonotype: The target antigen is unknown.

CDR3 length: 14 residues. Trimming stripped 2 bases from V and 3 bases from J, with 8 bases between. Per germline, CDR1 SGHAT and CDR2 FQNNGV. cDNA carried unique molecular identifiers, and a universal primer site was added by template switching. MiXCR, applied by TCRdb to the 5' RACE reads, yields one record per CDR3 protein. The table lists 300,000 to 350,000 distinct CDR3 sequences, more than 9% of them singletons. A further study also used this sample, focusing on yellow fever vaccine responses in identical twins.

The receptor was isolated from a woman under 30 in good health. The V gene is TRBV11-2, the J gene TRBJ2-1; D is unclear. The specimen sequenced was CD8+ T cells sorted from blood. In DNA form, the CDR3 reads TGTGCCAGCAGCTTAAACCCCGACTACAATGAGCAGTTCTTC. It codes for CASSLNPDYNEQFF.